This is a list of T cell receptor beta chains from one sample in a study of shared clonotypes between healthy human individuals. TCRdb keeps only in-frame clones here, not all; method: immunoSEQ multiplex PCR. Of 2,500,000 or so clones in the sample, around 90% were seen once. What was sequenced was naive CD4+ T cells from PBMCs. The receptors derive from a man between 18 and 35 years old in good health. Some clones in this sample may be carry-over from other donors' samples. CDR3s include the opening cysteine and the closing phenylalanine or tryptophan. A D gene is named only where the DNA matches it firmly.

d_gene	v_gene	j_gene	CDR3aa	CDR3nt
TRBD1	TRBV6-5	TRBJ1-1	CASSPGGTEAFF	TGTGCCAGCAGCCCAGGGGGCACTGAAGCTTTCTTT
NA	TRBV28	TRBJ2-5	CASSLGAGPPQETQYF	TGTGCCAGCAGTTTAGGGGCAGGCCCTCCGCAAGAGACCCAGTACTTC
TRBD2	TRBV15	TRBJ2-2	CATSKTSGRAGGRTGELFF	TGTGCCACCAGCAAGACTAGCGGGAGGGCCGGGGGTCGCACCGGGGAGCTGTTTTTT
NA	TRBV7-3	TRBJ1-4	CASSLRGSQNEKLFF	TGTGCCAGCAGCTTAAGGGGCAGCCAAAATGAAAAACTGTTTTTT
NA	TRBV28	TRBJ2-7	CASSPGVQRSYEQYF	TGTGCCAGTTCCCCGGGGGTTCAACGCTCCTACGAGCAGTACTTC
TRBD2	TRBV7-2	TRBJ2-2	CASRREGLTGELFF	TGTGCCAGCAGGCGCGAGGGACTAACCGGGGAGCTGTTTTTT
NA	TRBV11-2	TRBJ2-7	CASSSGGGTGGDEQYF	TGTGCCAGCAGCTCCGGAGGAGGAACAGGCGGGGACGAGCAGTACTTC
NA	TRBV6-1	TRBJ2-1	CASRGVQSENEQFF	TGTGCCAGCAGGGGGGTCCAAAGCGAGAATGAGCAGTTCTTC
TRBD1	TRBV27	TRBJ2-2	CASRTIGQGCAEHRGAVF	TGTGCCAGCAGGACGATCGGACAGGGATGTGCCGAACACCGGGGAGCTGTTTTT
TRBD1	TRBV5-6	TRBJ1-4	CASSSGQGATNEKLFF	TGTGCCAGCAGTTCGGGACAGGGGGCAACTAATGAAAAACTGTTTTTT
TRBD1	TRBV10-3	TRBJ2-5	CAMPGQGGETQYF	TGTGCCATGCCGGGACAGGGAGGCGAGACCCAGTACTTC
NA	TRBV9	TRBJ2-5	CARRETQYF	TGTGCCCGCAGAGAGACCCAGTACTTC
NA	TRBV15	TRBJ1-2	CATSKVSENYGYTF	TGTGCCACCAGCAAGGTGTCAGAAAACTATGGCTACACCTTC
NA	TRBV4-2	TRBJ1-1	CASSPRRGAGMNTEAFF	TGTGCCAGCAGCCCCCGAAGGGGGGCAGGAATGAACACTGAAGCTTTCTTT